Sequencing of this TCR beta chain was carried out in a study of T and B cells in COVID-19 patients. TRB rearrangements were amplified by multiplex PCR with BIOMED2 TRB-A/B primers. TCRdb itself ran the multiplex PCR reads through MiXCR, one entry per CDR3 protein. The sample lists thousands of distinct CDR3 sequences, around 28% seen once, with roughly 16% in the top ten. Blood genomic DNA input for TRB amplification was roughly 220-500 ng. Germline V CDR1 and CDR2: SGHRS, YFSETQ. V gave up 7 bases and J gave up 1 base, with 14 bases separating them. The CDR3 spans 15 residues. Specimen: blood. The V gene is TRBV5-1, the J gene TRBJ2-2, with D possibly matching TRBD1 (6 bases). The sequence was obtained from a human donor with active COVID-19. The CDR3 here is CASRSGTKNTGELFF. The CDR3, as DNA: TGCGCCAGCCGCTCCGGGACAAAGAACACCGGGGAGCTGTTTTTT.